Listed here are 13 T cell receptor beta chains from one sample, sequenced in a study of neurological immune-mediated disorders (dated by TCRdb to between 2018 and 2020). Libraries were prepared through 5' RACE. The sequencer listed for this sample is Illumina HiSeq 2500. Starting from the raw public reads, TCRdb applied fastp trimming at Q25, assembled clones with MiXCR and retained in-frame beta chains. When rows share a CDR3 protein, they turn into one entry using the most common DNA and genes. In all, the sample holds approximately 77,000 distinct CDR3 sequences, and about 9.5% of those were seen once. The ten most abundant clones make up 1.7% of the sample. Sequencing was performed on PBMCs. The receptors were gathered from a middle-aged man in good health.

This clonotype was picked up many times. The chain links TRBV12-3 or TRBV12-4 to TRBJ1-5; a possible D gene is TRBD1 (5 bases). The CDR3 runs 14 residues. V was cut by 6 bases and J by 3 bases, with 12 bases left in between. The CDR3: CASSPGALNQPQHF. The CDR3 coding sequence is TGTGCCAGCAGCCCCGGGGCCCTCAATCAGCCCCAGCATTTT.

This clonotype was recorded many times. The genes are TRBV11-2 and TRBJ1-5; no definite D call. CDR1 and CDR2 (germline): SGHAT, FQNNGV. The V and J ends lost 0 bases and 7 bases respectively, with 7 bases between them. The CDR3 runs 13 residues. Written as DNA, the CDR3 is TGTGCCAGCAGCTTAGATATCGAACAGCCCCAGCATTTT. Amino acid sequence: CASSLDIEQPQHF.

This clonotype was recorded many times. The chain has TRBV20-1 and TRBJ2-3; maybe TRBD2 (5 bases). The V end lost 3 bases, the J end lost 6 bases, and 19 bases lay between the germline ends. CDR3 length: 15 amino acids. Germline V CDR1 and CDR2: DFQATT, SNEGSKA (reference sequence). CDR3 coding DNA: TGCAGTGCTAGTCCCGGCCTAGCAGGTGGCGATACGCAGTATTTT. Translation: CSASPGLAGGDTQYF.

This clonotype was seen ten or more times. The gene calls are TRBV7-9 and TRBJ1-2; 12 positions agree with TRBD1. After removal of 5 bases from V and 1 base from J, the junction contained 5 bases not matched to a gene. This CDR3 region has 16 residues. CDR1 SEHNR and CDR2 FQNEAQ come from the germline V gene (reference sequence). The CDR3 DNA reads as TGTGCCAGCAGCCGGGGACAGGGGGCGGGTAACTATGGCTACACCTTC. Protein product: CASSRGQGAGNYGYTF.

This clonotype has a count of ten or more. The chain recombines TRBV29-1 with TRBJ2-7; D call uncertain. Germline lookup yields CDR1 SQVTM and CDR2 ANQGSEA. CDR3 size: 12 residues. Trimming took 6 bases from V and 2 from J, leaving 11 bases between them. The DNA of the CDR3 is TGCAGCGTCACCGGGTCCACCTACGAGCAGTACTTC. This encodes CSVTGSTYEQYF.

In its sample, this clonotype was seen many times. This chain links TRBV12-3 or TRBV12-4 with TRBJ2-7; possibly TRBD1 for D (5 bases). This CDR3 is built from 13 residues. V lost 8 bases and J 3 bases, leaving 14 bases between the germline ends. In DNA form, the CDR3 reads TGTGCCAGCCGGCTAACAGGACGCTACGAGCAGTACTTC. Translated: CASRLTGRYEQYF.

This clonotype was observed at least ten times. The chain carries TRBV15 and TRBJ1-2; 7 bases are a match to TRBD1. The CDR3 is 12 amino acids. Germline V gene lookup returns CDR1 LNHNV and CDR2 YYDKDF (reference sequence). V was clipped by 6 bases and J by 6 bases; unmatched bases: 4. The CDR3 sequence: CATSRTGDGYTF. DNA for the CDR3: TGTGCCACCAGTCGTACAGGGGATGGCTACACCTTC.

This clonotype was recorded at least ten times. CDR3 amino acids: CASSKLATDTQYF. For the CDR3, the DNA is TGTGCCAGCAGCAAACTAGCCACAGATACGCAGTATTTT. This sequence joins TRBV27 and TRBJ2-3; TRBD2 might be the D (6 bases). Trimming removed 6 bases at V and 2 bases at J, with 9 bases between. Germline V gene sequence: CDR1 MNHEY, CDR2 SMNVEV (reference sequence). CDR3 length equals 13 residues.

This clonotype was detected ten times or more. The chain links TRBV5-1 to TRBJ2-7, with D tentatively TRBD2 (6 bases). The germline V and J ends were trimmed by 0 bases and 3 bases, with 13 bases remaining between them. Germline CDR1 and CDR2: SGHRS and YFSETQ. This CDR3 has 15 residues. The CDR3 sequence: CASSLAPGAHYEQYF. CDR3 DNA: TGCGCCAGCAGCTTGGCTCCGGGAGCCCACTACGAGCAGTACTTC.

J is TRBJ1-1 and V is TRBV7-3; 7 bases line up with TRBD1. J was trimmed by 4 bases and V by 5 bases; bases with no gene match: 13. Germline V gene data show CDR1 as SGHTA and CDR2 as FQGTGA. This CDR3 region has 16 residues. The CDR3 coding sequence is TGTGCCAGCAGCGCTCGACAGGGAAGTAAAGGCACTGAAGCTTTCTTT. Protein: CASSARQGSKGTEAFF.

The table lists this clonotype with many counts. The chain carries TRBV20-1 and TRBJ2-7, with 12 bases aligning to TRBD2. Germline-derived CDR1 and CDR2 are DFQATT and SNEGSKA (reference sequence). V lost 0 bases, J lost 0 bases, and 9 bases stayed unmatched. There are 18 residues in the CDR3. The CDR3 DNA reads as TGCAGTGCTAGAGATGGGAGATCTAGCGGGGGGGCCTCCTACGAGCAGTACTTC. Its protein product is CSARDGRSSGGASYEQYF.

This clonotype was recorded at least ten times. The rearrangement joins TRBV6-2 or TRBV6-3 to TRBJ1-2, with D unresolved. The V and J ends lost 2 bases and 6 bases respectively, with 7 bases between them. Germline assignment: CDR1 MNHEY and CDR2 SVGEGT. There are 12 residues in the CDR3. CDR3 loop: CASSYPPDGYTF. The CDR3 DNA follows: TGTGCCAGCAGTTACCCTCCCGATGGCTACACCTTC.

This clonotype was counted at least ten times. The V and J genes are TRBV3-1 and TRBJ2-2; a possible D gene is TRBD1 (6 bases). The CDR3 covers 13 residues. The germline V gene has CDR1 LGHDT and CDR2 YNNKEL (reference sequence). Trimming stripped 10 bases from V and 0 bases from J, with 9 bases between. This CDR3 is CATQGSNTGELFF. The CDR3 DNA reads TGTGCCACCCAGGGGTCGAACACCGGGGAGCTGTTTTTT.